One and the same sample provided the 22 T cell receptor beta chains below, sequenced in a study of CD8+ T cells in alopecia areata. The authors extracted RNA and reverse transcribed it into cDNA as the sequencing template. Profiling relied on immunoSEQ multiplex PCR, and the TCRdb table lists in-frame clones only, not all of them. The sample has approximately 210,000 clones; 50% to 75% are singletons. Documented treatment: oral pan-JAK inhibitor, 5-10 mg twice daily. This material consisted of CD4+ T cells sorted from blood, taken at week 4, from a patient treated with tofacitinib. The receptors derive from a human donor with alopecia areata.

The chain joins TRBV6-5 to TRBJ2-2; TRBD1 is a possible D gene (6 bases). Trimming removed 2 bases at V and 3 bases at J, with 7 bases between. Germline lookup yields CDR1 MNHEY and CDR2 SVGAGI. The CDR3 totals 14 residues. In DNA form, the CDR3 reads TGTGCCAGCAGTTACAACAGGGACACCGGGGAGCTGTTTTTT. As protein: CASSYNRDTGELFF.

V usage is TRBV4-2 and J usage is TRBJ1-2; no clear D. The germline gives CDR1 LGHNA, CDR2 YNFKEQ. The CDR3 is 12 amino acids. Trimming shortened V by 0 bases and J by 8 bases, and 7 bases separated the two germline ends. DNA of the CDR3: TGTGCCAGCAGCCAAGACGAACGAGGCTACACCTTC. Protein sequence: CASSQDERGYTF.

This clone was detected only a few times. The chain is built from TRBV29-1 and TRBJ2-1; D not resolved. CDR1 SQVTM and CDR2 ANQGSEA come from the germline V gene. The ends were cut back, 8 bases at V and 4 bases at J, with 12 bases in the middle. The CDR3 runs to 12 residues. CDR3 region: CSSRTDYNEQFF. In nucleotides, the CDR3 is TGCAGCTCCCGGACCGATTACAATGAGCAGTTCTTC.

The rearrangement links TRBV30 to TRBJ2-7, with D hard to call. The CDR3 is made up of 14 amino acids. Trimming cost V 0 bases and J 1 base, with 10 bases left between them. Germline V gene sequence: CDR1 GTSNPN, CDR2 SVGIG (reference sequence). The CDR3 loop is CAWSVKGLSYEQYF. In DNA, the CDR3 is TGTGCCTGGAGTGTAAAAGGCCTGTCCTACGAGCAGTACTTC.

The chain joins TRBV30 to TRBJ1-2; 8 bases are a match to TRBD1. This CDR3 spans 12 amino acids. Unmatched junction bases numbered 5, after V lost 3 bases and J lost 8 bases. Germline V gives CDR1 GTSNPN, CDR2 SVGIG (reference sequence). CDR3 nucleotides: TGTGCCTGGAGACAGGGGGGTGGAGGCTACACCTTC. Translated: CAWRQGGGGYTF.

The chain is built from TRBV4-3 and TRBJ2-3; D is unresolved. The CDR3 runs to 16 residues. CDR1 is LGHNA, CDR2 YSLEER, per germline. V lost 2 bases and J lost 4, with 16 bases in between. The DNA of the CDR3 is TGCGCCAGCAGCCAATTCAGCCCCCTTTTATCAGATACGCAGTATTTT. As protein: CASSQFSPLLSDTQYF.

The chain links TRBV28 to TRBJ2-5; TRBD1 is a possible D gene (5 bases). With 7 bases removed from V and 4 bases from J, the gap between germline ends came to 13 bases. This CDR3 spans 13 amino acids. Germline CDR1 reads MDHEN; CDR2 reads SYDVKM. The CDR3 sequence is CASKRQGRETQYF. CDR3 DNA sequence: TGTGCCAGCAAAAGGCAGGGCAGAGAGACCCAGTACTTC.

V usage is TRBV10-2 and J usage is TRBJ2-2; unclear D gene. V lost 4 bases and J lost 5, with 11 bases in between. The V gene's germline CDR1 is WSHSY and CDR2 SAAADI. There are 14 residues in the CDR3. The CDR3 protein is CASSVIVETGELFF. The CDR3 nucleotides read TGCGCCAGCAGTGTGATTGTTGAGACCGGGGAGCTGTTTTTT.

The chain joins TRBV4-1 to TRBJ1-5; D is ambiguous. V was shortened by 1 base and J by 2 bases, with 6 bases between the two germline ends. Germline V gene lookup returns CDR1 MGHRA and CDR2 YSYEKL. The length of the CDR3 is 14 residues. This CDR3 is CASSQAGGNQPQHF. The CDR3, as DNA: TGCGCCAGCAGCCAAGCCGGGGGCAATCAGCCCCAGCATTTT.

This clone was recorded a few times. The chain uses TRBV5-8 and TRBJ2-2, with 7 nucleotides matching TRBD1. The V gene end was trimmed by 4 bases and the J gene end by 1 base; junction bases not matched to a gene: 7. Germline CDR1 is SGHTS and CDR2 is YDEGEE. This CDR3 comprises 16 residues. Here the CDR3 DNA reads TGTGCCAGCAGCCCACTGAGGACAGGGAACACCGGGGAGCTGTTTTTT. Protein: CASSPLRTGNTGELFF. Supplemented by reference TRBV5-8 and TRBJ2-2, the full variable domain reads EAGVTQSPTHLIKTRGQQATLRCSPISGHTSVYWYQQALGLGLQFLLWYDEGEERNRGNFPPRFSGRQFPNYSSELNVNALELEDSALYLCASSPLRTGNTGELFFGEGSRLTVL.

The CDR3 sequence is CASRLRALGLAGTDTQYF. The DNA of the CDR3 is TGTGCAAGTCGCTTACGCGCCCTGGGACTAGCGGGCACAGATACGCAGTATTTT. V and J are TRBV12-2 and TRBJ2-3; TRBD2, the D gene given by the table, was not confirmed from the DNA. TRBV12-2 is a known pseudogene. The CDR3 length is 18 residues.

This clone was counted only a few times. The identical CDR3 is also encoded by other nucleotide sequences in the sample. The J gene is TRBJ1-1, the V gene TRBV7-9; no clear D. The CDR3 runs 12 residues. Trimming pared 2 bases from V and 5 bases from J, leaving 6 bases between. The V gene's germline CDR1 is SEHNR and CDR2 FQNEAQ (reference sequence). CDR3 loop: CASSLLGTEAFF. The CDR3 DNA reads as TGTGCCAGCAGCTTACTGGGGACTGAAGCTTTCTTT.

DNA for the CDR3: TGCAGCGTTGCAAAGATAGCGGGGGGTAATGAGCAGTTCTTC. Translation: CSVAKIAGGNEQFF. This chain connects TRBV29-1 to TRBJ2-1; TRBD2 aligns across 10 bases. CDR1 and CDR2 from the germline V gene are SQVTM and ANQGSEA. This CDR3 contains 14 residues. With 4 bases clipped from V and 7 bases from J, the junction kept 7 bases outside the gene matches.

This chain connects TRBV18 to TRBJ1-2, with 8 positions matching TRBD1. Per the germline V gene, CDR1 is KGHSH and CDR2 is LQKENI. This CDR3 region has 17 residues. J lost 2 bases, V lost 3 bases, and 11 bases had no gene match. CDR3 region: CASSPRVGQGHNYGYTF. DNA for the CDR3: TGTGCCAGCTCACCCAGGGTTGGACAGGGACACAACTATGGCTACACCTTC. The complete variable domain, with remaining parts taken from reference TRBV18 and TRBJ1-2, reads NAGVMQNPRHLVRRRGQEARLRCSPMKGHSHVYWYRQLPEEGLKFMVYLQKENIIDESGMPKERFSAEFPKEGPSILRIQQVVRGDSAAYFCASSPRVGQGHNYGYTFGSGTRLTVV.

This clone appeared once. The rearrangement joins TRBV5-6 to TRBJ2-7, with a weak D call TRBD1 (6 bases). V lost 3 bases, J lost 1 base, and 17 bases lay in between. The germline CDR1 and CDR2 sequences are SGHDT and YYEEEE. The CDR3 length is 16 residues. The CDR3 sequence is CASSWQGTTGSYEQYF. The CDR3 bases are TGTGCCAGCAGCTGGCAGGGCACCACAGGGTCCTACGAGCAGTACTTC.

V and J are TRBV4-2 and TRBJ2-2; D is unresolved. The CDR3 runs 12 residues. V lost 0 bases to trimming and J lost 6 bases, with 2 bases between them. The V gene's germline CDR1 is LGHNA and CDR2 YNFKEQ. CDR3 nucleotide sequence: TGTGCCAGCAGCCAAGACCCCGGGGAGCTGTTTTTT. Protein: CASSQDPGELFF.

This chain joins TRBV5-4 and TRBJ1-2, with 7 bases aligning to TRBD1. Germline CDR1 and CDR2: SGHNT and YYREEE (reference sequence). The CDR3 length is 15 residues. With V trimmed by 0 bases and J by 6 bases, 8 bases remained unmatched. This chain's CDR3 is CASSLEEQGKDGYTF. In nucleotides, the CDR3 is TGTGCCAGCAGCTTGGAAGAACAGGGGAAGGATGGCTACACCTTC.

V is TRBV2 and J is TRBJ1-2; D is uncertain. CDR3 size: 15 residues. Germline V gene data show CDR1 as SNHLY and CDR2 as FYNNEI. The V end was cut by 4 bases, the J end by 7 bases, with 19 bases between. CDR3: CASSGEGFLGGGYTF. The CDR3 bases are TGTGCCAGCAGTGGTGAGGGATTTTTAGGTGGTGGCTACACCTTC.

The gene calls are TRBV29-1 and TRBJ1-1, with 7 bases aligning to TRBD1. The ends lost 7 bases at V and 8 bases at J; junction bases unmatched: 4. CDR3 length: 10 residues. CDR1 and CDR2 (germline): SQVTM, ANQGSEA. This chain's CDR3 is CSAGTAEAFF. The DNA for the CDR3 is TGCAGCGCTGGGACAGCGGAAGCTTTCTTT.

This clone was seen only a few times. The chain is built from TRBV2 and TRBJ2-5; 15 nucleotides match TRBD2. CDR3 length: 17 residues. Germline CDR1 is SNHLY and CDR2 is FYNNEI. V was pared by 7 bases and J by 0 bases, with 6 bases of the junction left unmatched. CDR3 sequence (DNA): TGTGCCAGCACCGCGGGACTAGCGGGGGGAAACCAAGAGACCCAGTACTTC. This sequence encodes CASTAGLAGGNQETQYF.

The chain employs TRBV5-4 and TRBJ2-3; D not resolved. The CDR3 is 13 residues long. Trimming removed 2 bases at V and 1 base at J, with 5 bases between. CDR1 and CDR2 from the germline V gene are SGHNT and YYREEE (reference sequence). The CDR3 is CASSFGRTDTQYF. For the CDR3, the DNA is TGTGCCAGCAGCTTTGGCCGCACAGATACGCAGTATTTT.

This clone was counted between two and nine times. This chain links TRBV5-1 with TRBJ1-2; D not certain. CDR3 length equals 16 residues. With 4 bases removed from V and 8 bases from J, the gap between germline ends came to 24 bases. Per the germline V gene, CDR1 is SGHRS and CDR2 is YFSETQ. This chain's CDR3 is CASSTLPGQPLYGYTF. The CDR3 coding sequence is TGCGCCAGCAGCACGCTTCCTGGTCAACCTCTATACGGCTACACCTTC.